The clone carrying this T cell receptor beta chain was detected ten times or more. The sample is drawn from a study of naive and memory T cell subsets. The beta constant-region primer was an equimolar mix of two oligonucleotides covering TRBC1 and TRBC2. Nested alpha and beta constant-region primers with the SP2 primer drove four PCR rounds on ligated cDNA. One entry per CDR3 protein results from TCRdb running MiXCR on the UMI-ligation and nested PCR reads. The sample contains over 25,000 distinct CDR3 sequences, less than 20% of which appear only once. The CDR3 sequence is 14 residues long. The trim removed 6 bases at V and 3 bases at J, leaving 5 bases unmatched. Germline V gene sequence: CDR1 MNHEY, CDR2 SVGEGT. Four subsets defined by CD45RA and CD27 were sorted after CD3, CD4, CD8 and live/dead staining.

Material: effector memory CD4+ T cells from blood. Subset specified: effector memory, CD45RA- CD27-. This TCR was recovered from a human donor in good health. The J gene is TRBJ1-5, the V gene TRBV6-2 or TRBV6-3; 7 bases map to TRBD1. The CDR3 region has the DNA TGTGCCAGCAGGCAGACAGGGCCCAATCAGCCCCAGCATTTT. Translating gives CASRQTGPNQPQHF.